The following is a TCR beta chain sequence with its context. The PCR contained 60 Vbeta and 13 Jbeta primers. The protocol was immunoSEQ multiplex PCR, while the TCRdb copy is restricted to in-frame clones and leaves out a portion. The sample has around 170,000 clones, roughly 77% seen once. The data originate from a study of cytomegalovirus exposure and HLA in healthy donors. Looked up from germline, CDR1 is GTSNPN and CDR2 is SVGIG (reference sequence). The CDR3 consists of 15 residues. After removal of 2 bases from V and 8 bases from J, the junction contained 9 bases not matched to a gene. This chain uses TRBV30 with TRBJ1-2, with 12 bases matching TRBD1. The sequence derives from a woman aged 25 to 39 in good health and CMV-seronegative. The source material was PBMCs. The CDR3 nucleotides read TGTGCCTGGAGTATTGGGACAGGGGGCGCGAGGGGCTACACCTTC. Translation: CAWSIGTGGARGYTF.